The next 29 T cell receptor beta chains were all read from a single sample in a study of OX40 agonist ivuxolimab in advanced cancers. Sequencing was performed with immunoSEQ multiplex PCR; in TCRdb, only in-frame clones are kept and a portion is missing. The sample has about 28,000 clones, about 84% seen once. The sample in question was CD4+ or CD8+ T cells sorted from blood, obtained in a trial of the OX40 agonist ivuxolimab. Every receptor here comes from an adult with an advanced solid tumor such as melanoma, head and neck, liver or kidney cancer.

This chain links TRBV30 with TRBJ2-7; 10 bases line up with TRBD2. V was clipped by 4 bases and J by 0 bases; unmatched bases: 0. The CDR3 consists of 13 residues. Germline CDR1 is GTSNPN and CDR2 is SVGIG (reference sequence). CDR3 sequence: CAWTSGSSYEQYF. The CDR3 DNA reads TGTGCCTGGACTAGCGGGAGCTCCTACGAGCAGTACTTC.

The rearrangement uses TRBV7-8 and TRBJ2-3; 13 bases line up with TRBD2. V trimming: 2 bases; J trimming: 6 bases; junction bases outside the gene matches: 5. Germline CDR1 SGHVS, CDR2 FQNEAQ. This CDR3 contains 16 residues. CDR3 bases: TGTGCCAGCAGCTTAAGGACTAGCGGGAGCCTCGATACGCAGTATTTT. Its protein product is CASSLRTSGSLDTQYF.

The CDR3: CASSYRTGAVGGYTF. CDR3 nucleotides: TGTGCCAGCAGTTACCGGACAGGGGCGGTGGGGGGCTACACCTTC. The genes are TRBV6-5 and TRBJ1-2, with TRBD1 identical over 9 bases. Germline assignment: CDR1 MNHEY and CDR2 SVGAGI. This CDR3 region has 15 residues. V lost 2 bases to trimming and J lost 8 bases; unmatched junction nucleotides: 9.

The chain employs TRBV6-1 and TRBJ1-1; 11 bases map to TRBD1. Germline loops: CDR1 MNHNS, CDR2 SASEGT. The ends lost 6 bases at V and 6 bases at J; junction bases unmatched: 6. This CDR3 spans 14 amino acids. The CDR3 region has the DNA TGTGCCAGCAGCCAAACGGACAGGGGGCCTGAAGCTTTCTTT. It encodes CASSQTDRGPEAFF.

The V and J genes are TRBV28 and TRBJ1-3, with 11 positions matching TRBD1. V trimming: 10 bases; J trimming: 2 bases; junction bases outside the gene matches: 7. Germline V gives CDR1 MDHEN, CDR2 SYDVKM. The CDR3 length is 15 residues. The CDR3 DNA sequence: TGTGCCACCCGAGGGACAGGGGGAACTGGAAACACCATATATTTT. This encodes CATRGTGGTGNTIYF.

This chain links TRBV10-3 with TRBJ2-7, with 7 bases matching TRBD1. Germline CDR1 and CDR2: ENHRY and SYGVKD. V was pared by 6 bases and J by 3 bases, with 5 bases of the junction left unmatched. This CDR3 has 13 residues. Written as DNA, the CDR3 is TGTGCCATCAGCTACAGGGGACACTACGAGCAGTACTTC. This encodes CAISYRGHYEQYF.

V gene TRBV27 combines with J gene TRBJ2-7, with 8 bases lining up with TRBD1. From germline, CDR1 is MNHEY and CDR2 SMNVEV (reference sequence). This CDR3 is built from 13 residues. The trim removed 5 bases at V and 2 bases at J, leaving 2 bases unmatched. The CDR3 loop is CASSPGQAYEQYF. For the CDR3, the DNA is TGTGCCAGCAGTCCGGGACAGGCCTACGAGCAGTACTTC.

This clone appeared a few times. The V call is TRBV4-1, the J call TRBJ1-1; D is unclear. The V end was cut by 0 bases, the J end by 1 base, with 12 bases between. Germline V gene data show CDR1 as MGHRA and CDR2 as YSYEKL. This CDR3 has 16 amino acids. The CDR3 is CASSQEGPPTNTEAFF. The CDR3 bases are TGCGCCAGCAGCCAAGAGGGCCCACCTACGAACACTGAAGCTTTCTTT.

The chain employs TRBV7-6 and TRBJ2-2, with D tentatively TRBD2 (5 bases). The V gene lost 4 bases and the J gene lost 0 bases, with 12 bases spanning the gap. Germline V gene data show CDR1 as SGHVS and CDR2 as FNYEAQ. CDR3 length equals 16 residues. This chain's CDR3 is CASSSSWESNTGELFF. DNA of the CDR3: TGTGCCAGCAGCTCAAGTTGGGAGTCGAACACCGGGGAGCTGTTTTTT.

The chain couples TRBV29-1 to TRBJ2-7; TRBD1 or TRBD2 may be the D gene (6 bases each). The germline V gene has CDR1 SQVTM and CDR2 ANQGSEA. The length of the CDR3 is 14 residues. The ends were cut back, 6 bases at V and 3 bases at J, with 18 bases in the middle. CDR3 nucleotides: TGCAGCGTAGGTGGGGGGCGAGAACTCTACGAGCAGTACTTC. The encoded protein is CSVGGGRELYEQYF.

The gene calls are TRBV19 and TRBJ2-1; unclear D gene. CDR1 and CDR2 (germline): LNHDA, SQIVND (reference sequence). V was clipped by 8 bases and J by 3 bases, with 17 bases between them. CDR3 length equals 15 residues. DNA of the CDR3: TGTGCCAGTTCTTTAGGATCGGGCGACTACAATGAGCAGTTCTTC. It yields the protein CASSLGSGDYNEQFF. Combining the CDR3 with reference TRBV19 and TRBJ2-1 gives the whole variable domain DGGITQSPKYLFRKEGQNVTLSCEQNLNHDAMYWYRQDPGQGLRLIYYSQIVNDFQKGDIAEGYSVSREKKESFPLTVTSAQKNPTAFYLCASSLGSGDYNEQFFGPGTRLTVL.

The chain links TRBV5-8 to TRBJ2-7; no reliable D call. Germline V lookup: CDR1 SGHTS, CDR2 YDEGEE. The CDR3 totals 14 residues. The V end was cut by 0 bases, the J end by 3 bases, with 10 bases between. CDR3 bases: TGTGCCAGCAGCTTGGGTGGCGCTGACTACGAGCAGTACTTC. This sequence encodes CASSLGGADYEQYF.

The chain recombines TRBV7-2 with TRBJ2-7; 7 bases fit TRBD2. J was trimmed by 0 bases and V by 5 bases; bases with no gene match: 13. The CDR3 consists of 17 residues. CDR1 is SGHTA, CDR2 FQGNSA, per germline. The CDR3 bases are TGTGCCAGCAGCCCGCGGGGAGGGCGGGACCGCTCCTACGAGCAGTACTTC. Protein: CASSPRGGRDRSYEQYF.

The chain links TRBV7-9 to TRBJ2-2; TRBD2 matches 12 bases. The CDR3 has 16 residues. Germline lookup yields CDR1 SEHNR and CDR2 FQNEAQ (reference sequence). The V segment lost 11 bases and the J segment 4 bases; nucleotides outside the gene matches: 11. The CDR3 region has the DNA TGTGCCGGCACCCCCGCTAGCGGGAGGGTCACCGGGGAGCTGTTTTTT. Translating it yields CAGTPASGRVTGELFF.

CDR3 sequence reads: CASSQDLNFYEQYF. The CDR3 DNA reads TGCGCCAGCAGCCAAGATCTGAACTTCTACGAGCAGTACTTC. The chain combines TRBV4-1 with TRBJ2-7, with unresolved D. This CDR3 has 14 residues. Germline CDR1 and CDR2: MGHRA and YSYEKL. V was pared by 0 bases and J by 3 bases, with 9 bases between.

The CDR3 bases are TGCGCCAGCAGCCCAGGACAGGGAGCGGATGAGCAGTTCTTC. Translating it yields CASSPGQGADEQFF. The chain joins TRBV5-1 to TRBJ2-1; 8 nucleotides line up with TRBD1. Trimming at V came to 4 bases and at J to 8 bases, leaving 8 bases not matched to a gene. CDR1 is SGHRS, CDR2 YFSETQ, per germline. CDR3 length: 14 amino acids. Variable domain in full (rest from reference TRBV5-1 and TRBJ2-1): KAGVTQTPRYLIKTRGQQVTLSCSPISGHRSVSWYQQTPGQGLQFLFEYFSETQRNKGNFPGRFSGRQFSNSRSEMNVSTLELGDSALYLCASSPGQGADEQFFGPGTRLTVL.

The V call is TRBV4-1, the J call TRBJ2-1; the match to TRBD2 covers 8 bases. The V and J ends lost 5 bases and 7 bases, in that order; junction bases with no gene match: 10. The CDR3 loop spans 15 amino acids. Germline CDR1 is MGHRA and CDR2 is YSYEKL. The CDR3 nucleotides are TGCGCCAGCAGCACCCCCGGGGGGGGAAGGAATGAGCAGTTCTTC. Protein: CASSTPGGGRNEQFF.

V is TRBV9 and J is TRBJ2-3; maybe TRBD2 (5 bases). Germline values: CDR1 SGDLS, CDR2 YYNGEE. CDR3 length: 15 amino acids. Trimming pared 5 bases from V and 4 bases from J, leaving 17 bases between. The CDR3 region is CASSSPTGNSDTQYF. CDR3 DNA sequence: TGTGCCAGCAGTTCTCCCACGGGGAACTCAGATACGCAGTATTTT.

CDR3 DNA: TGTGCCAGCAGCAACCAATCACAGGGCCTCCAAGAGACCCAGTACTTC. It yields the protein CASSNQSQGLQETQYF. V gene TRBV21-1 combines with J gene TRBJ2-5; TRBD1 reflects the table's D call only, with no check against the DNA. TRBV21-1 is a pseudogene. The length of the CDR3 is 16 residues.

V usage is TRBV15 and J usage is TRBJ2-7, with TRBD2 as a possible D gene (6 bases). Per germline, CDR1 LNHNV and CDR2 YYDKDF (reference sequence). The CDR3 is made up of 15 amino acids. V shed 3 bases and J shed 3 bases, with 15 bases lying between them. CDR3 protein: CATSSSPWGVYEQYF. The CDR3 coding sequence is TGTGCCACCAGCAGCAGTCCCTGGGGGGTCTACGAGCAGTACTTC.

The chain links TRBV7-3 to TRBJ2-1; D not certain. CDR3 length: 15 amino acids. Germline V gene data show CDR1 as SGHTA and CDR2 as FQGTGA. V lost 0 bases, J lost 6 bases, and 12 bases lay in between. The chain's CDR3 is CASSLTFARTNEQFF. CDR3 nucleotides: TGTGCCAGCAGCTTAACGTTTGCTAGAACCAATGAGCAGTTCTTC.

This clone was observed a few times. The chain employs TRBV29-1 and TRBJ1-4; TRBD1 agrees at 7 bases. The CDR3 sequence is 17 residues long. With V trimmed by 0 bases and J by 4 bases, 11 bases remained unmatched. CDR1 is SQVTM and CDR2 is ANQGSEA in the germline V gene. CDR3 sequence: CSVEDRGNTGDNEKLFF. CDR3 sequence (DNA): TGCAGCGTTGAAGACAGGGGGAACACGGGGGATAATGAAAAACTGTTTTTT.

This clone was recorded once. The chain uses TRBV4-2 and TRBJ2-3; 10 positions agree with TRBD2. This CDR3 is built from 15 residues. V lost 1 base to trimming and J lost 5 bases; unmatched junction nucleotides: 3. Per the germline V gene, CDR1 is LGHNA and CDR2 is YNFKEQ. For the CDR3, the DNA is TGTGCCAGCAGCCAAGGTCTAGCGGGAGTAGATACGCAGTATTTT. This translates into CASSQGLAGVDTQYF.

This chain uses TRBV10-1 with TRBJ2-1; tentatively, D is TRBD1 or TRBD2 (5 bases each). V was pared by 5 bases and J by 6 bases, with 17 bases between. The CDR3 loop spans 15 amino acids. CDR1 is WNHNN, CDR2 SYGVQD, per germline (reference sequence). The CDR3 here is CASSNRDLRSNEQFF. The DNA of the CDR3 is TGCGCCAGCAGTAACCGGGACCTAAGATCCAATGAGCAGTTCTTC.

This clone is medium-sized in the sample. The rearrangement joins TRBV6-1 to TRBJ2-1; 10 nucleotides align to TRBD2. The CDR3 consists of 15 residues. Trimming at V came to 7 bases and at J to 1 base, leaving 4 bases not matched to a gene. CDR1 is MNHNS, CDR2 SASEGT, per germline. CDR3 region: CASTWTSGSYNEQFF. For the CDR3, the DNA is TGTGCCAGCACCTGGACTAGCGGATCCTACAATGAGCAGTTCTTC.

The gene calls are TRBV7-3 and TRBJ1-1, with D unclear. In germline, CDR1 is SGHTA, CDR2 FQGTGA. The CDR3 covers 15 residues. Trimming shortened V by 2 bases and J by 0 bases, and 10 bases separated the two germline ends. CDR3 residues: CASSLSPAMNTEAFF. CDR3 sequence (DNA): TGTGCCAGCAGCTTATCTCCAGCAATGAACACTGAAGCTTTCTTT.

As regards this clone: The junction differs from germline at one of its ends, possibly a read error. CDR3 coding DNA: TGTGCCAGCAGGGAAGACCTACGGGGCCTCCTTTACAATGAGCAGTTCTTC. It yields the protein CASREDLRGLLYNEQFF. This chain connects TRBV6-1 to TRBJ2-1; D could derive from TRBD1 or TRBD2 (5 bases each). The CDR3 is 17 residues long. The germline V gene encodes CDR1 MNHNS and CDR2 SASEGT.

There are a few counts of this clone. The J gene is TRBJ2-3, the V gene TRBV4-1; D gene unclear. The V end lost 4 bases, the J end lost 3 bases, and 5 bases lay between the germline ends. The CDR3 covers 12 residues. CDR1 MGHRA and CDR2 YSYEKL come from the germline V gene. The CDR3 region has the DNA TGCGCCAGCAGCCCAAGGACAGATACGCAGTATTTT. The encoded protein is CASSPRTDTQYF.

V is TRBV7-9 and J is TRBJ2-1; D is possibly TRBD2 (6 bases). V gave up 1 base and J gave up 6 bases, with 10 bases separating them. Looked up from germline, CDR1 is SEHNR and CDR2 is FQNEAQ (reference sequence). CDR3 size: 14 residues. The CDR3 DNA follows: TGTGCCAGCAGCTTAGTCTTAGCGGCCAATGAGCAGTTCTTC. Translated: CASSLVLAANEQFF. Together with reference TRBV7-9 and TRBJ2-1, the CDR3 gives the full variable domain: DTGVSQNPRHKITKRGQNVTFRCDPISEHNRLYWYRQTLGQGPEFLTYFQNEAQLEKSRLLSDRFSAERPKGSFSTLEIQRTEQGDSAMYLCASSLVLAANEQFFGPGTRLTVL.